This record covers a single T cell receptor (beta chain). Its target is not known. The sample originates from a study of cytomegalovirus exposure and HLA in healthy donors. PCR used 60 Vbeta primers and 13 Jbeta primers. The assay was immunoSEQ multiplex PCR, and TCRdb's table has in-frame clones only and misses some. Here the sample spans 100,000 to 140,000 clones, 77% being singletons. Study-wide results and limits: In an earlier analysis, productive rearrangement rates for most beta V segments clustered near 87% or 30%. Presence/absence analyses assumed roughly uniform sequencing depth across donors, which may not hold. With high specificity and sensitivity, the classifier reportedly diagnosed cytomegalovirus status. Later analysis associated a missense DCLRE1C variant with TCR beta V- and J-gene trimming.

The CDR3 contains 16 residues. V lost 5 bases and J 3 bases, leaving 16 bases between the germline ends. Germline V gives CDR1 SGHTA, CDR2 FQGNSA. This sequence originates from a male donor in good health and CMV-seronegative. Sequencing was done on a sample of PBMCs. The V call is TRBV7-2, the J call TRBJ2-2; weak D call: TRBD2 (6 bases). This CDR3 is CASSPYLRGHTGELFF. For the CDR3, the DNA is TGTGCCAGCAGCCCATACTTGCGGGGACACACCGGGGAGCTGTTTTTT.